Here is one T cell receptor beta chain with its context. This table comes from immunoSEQ multiplex PCR, and its TCRdb copy is limited to in-frame clones, with some not included. The sample lists some 190,000 clones, roughly 86% occurring once. The sample originates from a study of blood T cell repertoires in COVID-19. Overall study: Each recovered donor of Cohort 3 presented with two negative PCRs, clearance, or symptom resolution. PBMCs, B-cell-depleted T cells, or T cells were the source of the cDNA or gDNA that made up the material.

Sequenced sample: PBMCs or T cells enriched from blood (not recorded which). The sequence was obtained from a woman between 40 and 55 years old in a cohort exposed to, infected with or recovered from COVID-19 (not recorded which).

CDR3 protein: CASSLGLHNEQFF. For the CDR3, the DNA is TGTGCCAGCAGCTTGGGACTGCACAATGAGCAGTTCTTC. V is TRBV7-8 and J is TRBJ2-1; D perhaps matches TRBD2 (6 bases). Germline V gene sequence: CDR1 SGHVS, CDR2 FQNEAQ. V dropped 3 bases and J dropped 5 bases, with 8 bases sitting between them. This CDR3 has 13 amino acids.